Following are 26 T cell receptor beta chains from one sample sequenced in a study of human T cells and chemical hapten exposure. TCRdb redid the calling of the RACE reads with MiXCR, one entry per CDR3 protein. The data contain 75,000 to 95,000 distinct CDR3 sequences, approximately 11% of them singletons. Described time point: patch test 2, 6 weeks after DPC sensitization. Treatment denoted: therapeutic diphenylcyclopropenone sensitization with weekly scalp DPC. The sample here was whole blood, taken in connection with sensitization to the hapten diphenylcyclopropenone (DPC). These receptors were taken from a middle-aged man with alopecia areata. Some clones in this sample may be carry-over from other donors' samples.

The rearrangement joins TRBV2 to TRBJ1-1; a weak D match, TRBD1 (6 bases). Germline V gene sequence: CDR1 SNHLY, CDR2 FYNNEI. V was cut by 5 bases and J by 6 bases, with 22 bases left in between. The CDR3 covers 16 residues. In nucleotides, the CDR3 is TGTGCCAGCAGTTCACGCGTACAGGGAGGTGGGTCTGAAGCTTTCTTT. Translating gives CASSSRVQGGGSEAFF.

At least ten counts were recorded for this clonotype. The rearrangement joins TRBV6-5 to TRBJ2-7, with TRBD1 matching over 8 bases. Germline V gene data show CDR1 as MNHEY and CDR2 as SVGAGI. The CDR3 loop spans 12 amino acids. Trimming cost V 8 bases and J 5 bases; bases outside gene matches: 5. The CDR3 nucleotides read TGTGCCAGCGGACAGGGTCGGAACGAGCAGTACGTC. Protein: CASGQGRNEQYV.

This clonotype was found many times. The V gene is TRBV6-1, the J gene TRBJ1-1; no clear D. CDR3 length: 14 amino acids. Germline V gene lookup returns CDR1 MNHNS and CDR2 SASEGT. Trimming shortened V by 7 bases and J by 5 bases, and 17 bases separated the two germline ends. CDR3 sequence: CASNLVRLGTEAFF. The DNA of the CDR3 is TGTGCCAGCAATCTCGTAAGGCTGGGAACTGAAGCTTTCTTT.

This clonotype appeared many times. The chain joins TRBV4-2 to TRBJ2-7; no firm D call. This CDR3 has 16 amino acids. The germline V and J ends were trimmed by 0 bases and 0 bases, with 12 bases remaining between them. Germline V gene lookup returns CDR1 LGHNA and CDR2 YNFKEQ. In DNA, the CDR3 is TGTGCCAGCAGCCAAGATAGGCAGCATCTCTCCTACGAGCAGTACTTC. Its translation: CASSQDRQHLSYEQYF.

In its sample, this clonotype was seen a few times. The chain employs TRBV25-1 and TRBJ2-7; D is perhaps TRBD2 (6 bases). Germline lookup yields CDR1 MGHDK and CDR2 SYGVNS. The CDR3 is made up of 14 amino acids. V was clipped by 8 bases and J by 1 base, with 15 bases between them. In DNA, the CDR3 is TGTGCCAGCTCGGGAGTAGGACGGTCCTACGAGCAGTACTTC. Residues: CASSGVGRSYEQYF.

This chain uses TRBV5-1 with TRBJ2-1; tentative D call: TRBD1 (5 bases). Germline CDR1 is SGHRS and CDR2 is YFSETQ. V was pared by 6 bases and J by 7 bases, with 20 bases between. The CDR3 loop spans 15 amino acids. CDR3 sequence (DNA): TGCGCCAGCACAGCAAGCGCAGGGAATCAGAATGAGCAGTTCTTC. Translation gives CASTASAGNQNEQFF.

The V gene is TRBV30, the J gene TRBJ1-4, with D perhaps TRBD1 (6 bases). The CDR3 has 13 residues. With 2 bases removed from V and 11 bases from J, the gap between germline ends came to 15 bases. The germline V gene has CDR1 GTSNPN and CDR2 SVGIG (reference sequence). CDR3 region: CAWSNQGSVKLFF. The CDR3 nucleotides are TGTGCCTGGAGTAACCAGGGGTCAGTGAAACTGTTTTTT.

The sample holds many counts of this clonotype. Here the CDR3 DNA reads TGTGCCAGCAGTCCCCTAGCGGGAATCTCCTACGAGCAGTACGTC. Residues: CASSPLAGISYEQYV. J is TRBJ2-7 and V is TRBV7-2, with TRBD2 matching 9 bases. The CDR3 has 15 residues. With V trimmed by 6 bases and J by 0 bases, 6 bases remained unmatched. CDR1 is SGHTA and CDR2 is FQGNSA in the germline V gene.

This clonotype was seen a handful of times. The chain carries TRBV29-1 and TRBJ2-3; 12 bases are shared with TRBD2. V lost 5 bases, J lost 4 bases, and 7 bases stayed unmatched. The CDR3 spans 15 residues. Germline CDR1 reads SQVTM; CDR2 reads ANQGSEA. CDR3 coding DNA: TGCAGCGTTATTTCTAGCGGGAGGGCCGCAGATACGCAGTATTTT. Protein product: CSVISSGRAADTQYF.

Only a few counts were recorded for this clonotype. The chain has TRBV29-1 and TRBJ1-1; 9 bases align to TRBD1. V was pared by 6 bases and J by 11 bases, with 4 bases of the junction left unmatched. Germline V gene sequence: CDR1 SQVTM, CDR2 ANQGSEA. The CDR3 is made up of 10 amino acids. This CDR3 is CSVRTGDAFF. The CDR3 DNA sequence: TGCAGCGTGAGGACAGGGGACGCTTTCTTT.

This clonotype showed up just a few times. The chain recombines TRBV6-5 with TRBJ1-2; unclear D gene. Germline V gene lookup returns CDR1 MNHEY and CDR2 SVGAGI. The CDR3 totals 15 residues. V lost 4 bases, J lost 4 bases, and 16 bases lay in between. The CDR3 coding sequence is TGTGCCAGCAGTTTAAACTCCCGGGCCAGCTATGGCTACACCTTC. It encodes CASSLNSRASYGYTF.

This clonotype has more than one count but fewer than ten. V usage is TRBV24-1 and J usage is TRBJ2-1; D possibly matches TRBD1 or TRBD2 (5 bases each). The V end lost 6 bases, the J end lost 7 bases, and 12 bases lay between the germline ends. Germline CDR1 and CDR2: KGHDR and SFDVKD. This CDR3 has 13 amino acids. This chain's CDR3 is CATSLPGTNEQFF. For the CDR3, the DNA is TGTGCCACCAGTCTGCCAGGGACGAATGAGCAGTTCTTC.

This clonotype appeared many times. The chain recombines TRBV7-8 with TRBJ2-3; 8 bases map to TRBD1. V was pared by 5 bases and J by 7 bases, with 11 bases of the junction left unmatched. The CDR3 loop spans 15 amino acids. Germline V gene lookup returns CDR1 SGHVS and CDR2 FQNEAQ. CDR3 loop: CASSPRTGQLNTQYF. In nucleotides, the CDR3 is TGTGCCAGCAGCCCCCGGACAGGGCAATTGAATACGCAGTATTTT.

On this clonotype itself: A junction end diverges from the germline sequence, so it may reflect a read error. The gene calls are TRBV27 and TRBJ1-5; no reliable D call. This CDR3 spans 15 amino acids. Germline CDR1 and CDR2: MNHEY and SMNVEV (reference sequence). CDR3 amino acids: CASSYTGPSNQPQHF. CDR3 nucleotides: TGTGCCAGTAGTTACACCGGGCCGAGCAATCAGCCCCAGCATTTT.

This clonotype was recorded a few times. V and J are TRBV7-9 and TRBJ1-6, with D unclear. The V end was cut by 5 bases, the J end by 3 bases, with 2 bases between. The germline V gene encodes CDR1 SEHNR and CDR2 FQNEAQ (reference sequence). The CDR3 is 12 amino acids. The CDR3 nucleotides read TGTGCCAGCAGCCTCTATAATTCACCCCTCCACTTT. Amino acid sequence: CASSLYNSPLHF.

This clonotype was counted between two and nine times. The chain employs TRBV7-2 and TRBJ2-6; weak D call: TRBD1 (6 bases). This CDR3 comprises 18 residues. Germline CDR1 reads SGHTA; CDR2 reads FQGNSA. Trimming shortened V by 5 bases and J by 0 bases, and 17 bases separated the two germline ends. The CDR3 sequence: CASSPPGTLSSGANVLTF. The CDR3 DNA reads as TGTGCCAGCAGCCCACCTGGGACACTGAGCTCTGGGGCCAACGTCCTGACTTTC.

This clonotype has a handful of counts. DNA of the CDR3: TGTGCCAGCAGTTACTCAGGGGCGCTTGAAGCTTTCTTT. It encodes CASSYSGALEAFF. The V gene is TRBV6-5, the J gene TRBJ1-1, with a possible D match to TRBD1 (5 bases). V dropped 0 bases and J dropped 7 bases, with 9 bases sitting between them. The CDR3 length is 13 residues. CDR1 is MNHEY, CDR2 SVGAGI, per germline.

Remarks on this clonotype: A much bigger clone sits one base away, suggesting this may be a read error. The genes are TRBV20-1 and TRBJ1-5, with D uncertain. The V gene's germline CDR1 is DFQATT and CDR2 SNEGSKA (reference sequence). The CDR3 totals 13 residues. This CDR3 is CSVRGVGNQPQHF. CDR3 in DNA: TGCAGTGTTAGAGGAGTAGGAAATCAGCCCCAGCATTTT.

This clonotype has just a few counts. The chain joins TRBV5-1 to TRBJ1-1; 8 bases are a match to TRBD1. J was trimmed by 3 bases and V by 2 bases; bases with no gene match: 12. This CDR3 is built from 17 residues. CDR1 is SGHRS and CDR2 is YFSETQ in the germline V gene. The CDR3, as DNA: TGCGCCAGCAGCTTTCAGGGGGCGCATGAAGGCGACACTGAAGCTTTCTTT. It encodes CASSFQGAHEGDTEAFF.

This clonotype was observed a few times. Relative to the germline gene, one junction end is altered; a read error may explain this. V usage is TRBV7-2 and J usage is TRBJ2-6; 9 nucleotides match TRBD1. In germline, CDR1 is SGHTA, CDR2 FQGNSA. The CDR3 has 16 residues. The CDR3 region is CASTLQGASGANVLTF. DNA for the CDR3: TGTGCCAGCACCTTACAGGGGGCTTCTGGGGCCAACGTCCTGACTTTC.

The table lists this clonotype with a few counts. The CDR3 coding sequence is TGTGCCAGCAGTTACTCGACAGGGAGCAATCAGCCCCAGCATTTT. Amino acid sequence: CASSYSTGSNQPQHF. This sequence joins TRBV6-6 and TRBJ1-5; TRBD1 aligns across 7 bases. The CDR3 totals 15 residues. The J segment lost 1 base and the V segment lost 0 bases, leaving 0 bases of the junction unmatched. Germline V CDR1 and CDR2: MNHNY, SVGAGI (reference sequence).

This clonotype was seen a few times. The V and J genes are TRBV10-3 and TRBJ2-5; possibly TRBD1 or TRBD2 for D (6 bases each). The CDR3 runs to 14 residues. V lost 6 bases, J lost 2 bases, and 13 bases lay in between. CDR1 is ENHRY and CDR2 is SYGVKD in the germline V gene. The CDR3: CAIRGGKTQETQYF. The CDR3 region has the DNA TGTGCCATCAGAGGGGGGAAGACGCAAGAGACCCAGTACTTC.

This clonotype has only a few counts. The chain has TRBV9 and TRBJ2-1, with TRBD2 matching 9 bases. The CDR3 is made up of 15 amino acids. CDR1 is SGDLS and CDR2 is YYNGEE in the germline V gene. The ends lost 0 bases at V and 4 bases at J; junction bases unmatched: 2. This CDR3 reads CASSVGTSGYNEQFF. The CDR3 coding sequence is TGTGCCAGCAGCGTAGGCACTAGCGGGTACAATGAGCAGTTCTTC.

The gene calls are TRBV29-1 and TRBJ2-2; TRBD2 is a possible D gene (6 bases). The V end was cut by 3 bases, the J end by 5 bases, with 10 bases between. The germline V gene encodes CDR1 SQVTM and CDR2 ANQGSEA. The CDR3 sequence is 13 residues long. Written as DNA, the CDR3 is TGCAGCGTTGATCGCCTAGCGACCGGGGAGCTGTTTTTT. This codes for CSVDRLATGELFF.

The genes are TRBV12-3 or TRBV12-4 and TRBJ2-3; the D is unclear. This CDR3 is 13 amino acids long. V shed 8 bases and J shed 2 bases, with 11 bases lying between them. This CDR3 is CASGTLPTDTQYF. CDR3 in DNA: TGTGCCAGCGGAACCCTTCCCACAGATACGCAGTATTTT.

This clonotype showed up just a few times. The chain links TRBV6-2 or TRBV6-3 to TRBJ1-1; TRBD1 agrees at 8 bases. CDR3 size: 14 residues. The germline CDR1 and CDR2 sequences are MNHEY and SVGEGT. V was clipped by 6 bases and J by 4 bases; unmatched bases: 7. For the CDR3, the DNA is TGTGCCAGCAGGGAGACAGGGGTGAGCACTGAAGCTTTCTTT. Amino acids: CASRETGVSTEAFF.